These 14 T cell receptor beta chains originate from one sample sequenced in a study of CD4+ T cells in melanoma. TCRdb's table, derived via immunoSEQ multiplex PCR, lists solely in-frame clones and lacks some. The sample shows around 100,000 clones, approximately 90% of them seen only once. The source material was peripheral blood. Source of these receptors: a human donor with melanoma.

The chain couples TRBV7-2 to TRBJ2-7; 11 bases match TRBD2. Germline V lookup: CDR1 SGHTA, CDR2 FQGNSA. CDR3 length: 15 residues. V dropped 3 bases and J dropped 2; count of bases not matched to a gene: 3. The CDR3 is CASSFLAGGTYEQYF. The CDR3, as DNA: TGTGCCAGCAGCTTCCTAGCGGGAGGTACCTACGAGCAGTACTTC.

The chain has TRBV14 and TRBJ2-3; no firm D call. Germline V gene lookup returns CDR1 SGHDN and CDR2 FVKESK. Trimming shortened V by 4 bases and J by 6 bases, and 11 bases separated the two germline ends. This CDR3 comprises 13 residues. The CDR3 DNA reads TGTGCCAGCAGCCTGCTCTTAGTGGATACGCAGTATTTT. Translated, it gives CASSLLLVDTQYF. The full variable domain, with the rest looked up from reference TRBV14 and TRBJ2-3, is EAGVTQFPSHSVIEKGQTVTLRCDPISGHDNLYWYRRVMGKEIKFLLHFVKESKQDESGMPNNRFLAERTGGTYSTLKVQPAELEDSGVYFCASSLLLVDTQYFGPGTRLTVL.

This chain links TRBV4-1 with TRBJ2-7; 7 nucleotides agree with TRBD1. This CDR3 is 16 amino acids long. Germline CDR1 and CDR2: MGHRA and YSYEKL. After removal of 4 bases from V and 3 bases from J, the junction contained 12 bases not matched to a gene. The CDR3 DNA sequence: TGCGCCAGCAGCCTAGGAAGGGGACAGAACTTCTACGAGCAGTACTTC. It encodes CASSLGRGQNFYEQYF.

This chain connects TRBV28 to TRBJ2-2, with 8 positions matching TRBD2. The CDR3 extends over 16 amino acids. J lost 6 bases, V lost 4 bases, and 10 bases had no gene match. Germline CDR1 is MDHEN and CDR2 is SYDVKM. As DNA, the CDR3 is TGTGCCAGCAGTTCAAGCGGGAGAGTTGGGGCCGGGGAGCTGTTTTTT. Amino acid sequence: CASSSSGRVGAGELFF. The full variable domain, rest sourced from reference TRBV28 and TRBJ2-2, is DVKVTQSSRYLVKRTGEKVFLECVQDMDHENMFWYRQDPGLGLRLIYFSYDVKMKEKGDIPEGYSVSREKKERFSLILESASTNQTSMYLCASSSSGRVGAGELFFGEGSRLTVL.

The chain has TRBV25-1 and TRBJ1-3; D remains ambiguous. CDR3 length equals 15 residues. Germline V gene lookup returns CDR1 MGHDK and CDR2 SYGVNS. The V end lost 3 bases, the J end lost 1 base, and 10 bases lay between the germline ends. The CDR3 region has the DNA TGTGCCAGCAGTGACCCCGGGAGATCTGGAAACACCATATATTTT. Residues: CASSDPGRSGNTIYF.

The chain couples TRBV9 to TRBJ1-1, with 8 bases lining up with TRBD1. V was pared by 4 bases and J by 2 bases, with 4 bases of the junction left unmatched. There are 14 residues in the CDR3. Per the germline V gene, CDR1 is SGDLS and CDR2 is YYNGEE. CDR3 nucleotides: TGTGCCAGCAGCCCCCAGGGGGCAAACACTGAAGCTTTCTTT. Translating it yields CASSPQGANTEAFF.

CDR3 sequence reads: CASSPGPGSNQPQHF. For the CDR3, the DNA is TGTGCCAGCAGCCCCGGGCCAGGGAGCAATCAGCCCCAGCATTTT. The chain carries TRBV7-3 and TRBJ1-5; possible D gene TRBD1, 5 bases. This CDR3 is built from 15 residues. The germline V and J ends were trimmed by 5 bases and 1 base, with 12 bases remaining between them. Germline V CDR1 and CDR2: SGHTA, FQGTGA.

The V and J genes are TRBV19 and TRBJ2-7, with TRBD1 matching 7 bases. This CDR3 region has 14 residues. Looked up from germline, CDR1 is LNHDA and CDR2 is SQIVND (reference sequence). With 2 bases clipped from V and 9 bases from J, the junction kept 10 bases outside the gene matches. CDR3 sequence (DNA): TGTGCCAGTAGTATACCGGGACAGCCCTTTTGGCAGTACTTC. This encodes CASSIPGQPFWQYF.

J is TRBJ2-5 and V is TRBV5-4, with TRBD1 matching over 8 bases. CDR1 is SGHNT and CDR2 is YYREEE in the germline V gene (reference sequence). Germline trimming cut 2 bases from V and 2 bases from J; bases unmatched to any gene: 2. There are 14 residues in the CDR3. CDR3 in DNA: TGTGCCAGCAGCTTAGGACAGGGTCAAGAGACCCAGTACTTC. Translated, it gives CASSLGQGQETQYF.

The gene calls are TRBV12-5 and TRBJ2-1; 9 bases match TRBD2. Trimming at V came to 1 base and at J to 3 bases, leaving 10 bases not matched to a gene. CDR3 length equals 18 residues. Germline CDR1 and CDR2: LGHNT and FRNRAP. The CDR3 nucleotides read TGTGCTAGTGGTTTGGCGTATGAGGGTAGCGGGGGCTACAATGAGCAGTTCTTC. Translating it yields CASGLAYEGSGGYNEQFF.

This clone is a singleton in its sample. This sequence joins TRBV19 and TRBJ1-2; D not certain. The CDR3 totals 14 residues. The germline V gene encodes CDR1 LNHDA and CDR2 SQIVND (reference sequence). V lost 3 bases, J lost 0 bases, and 8 bases lay in between. CDR3 bases: TGTGCCAGTAGTATCGAACTTCCTAACTATGGCTACACCTTC. Translating gives CASSIELPNYGYTF. Based on the CDR3 plus reference TRBV19 and TRBJ1-2, the full variable domain is DGGITQSPKYLFRKEGQNVTLSCEQNLNHDAMYWYRQDPGQGLRLIYYSQIVNDFQKGDIAEGYSVSREKKESFPLTVTSAQKNPTAFYLCASSIELPNYGYTFGSGTRLTVV.

V gene TRBV18 combines with J gene TRBJ2-1; the D is unclear. V lost 4 bases and J lost 0, with 10 bases in between. The germline CDR1 and CDR2 sequences are KGHSH and LQKENI. This CDR3 contains 15 residues. CDR3 sequence: CASSLMGSSYNEQFF. CDR3 nucleotides: TGTGCCAGCTCACTGATGGGTAGCTCCTACAATGAGCAGTTCTTC. The complete variable domain, with remaining parts taken from reference TRBV18 and TRBJ2-1, reads NAGVMQNPRHLVRRRGQEARLRCSPMKGHSHVYWYRQLPEEGLKFMVYLQKENIIDESGMPKERFSAEFPKEGPSILRIQQVVRGDSAAYFCASSLMGSSYNEQFFGPGTRLTVL.

The rearrangement joins TRBV10-3 to TRBJ1-1; D remains ambiguous. The CDR3 is made up of 11 amino acids. V lost 4 bases and J 8 bases, leaving 8 bases between the germline ends. The germline CDR1 and CDR2 sequences are ENHRY and SYGVKD. CDR3 nucleotide sequence: TGTGCCATCAGTGGGAGGGAGGAAGCTTTCTTT. Its protein product is CAISGREEAFF.

This clone was counted once. CDR3 loop: CASSLDRVEKLFF. As DNA, the CDR3 is TGTGCCAGCAGTTTAGACAGGGTTGAAAAACTGTTTTTT. The chain recombines TRBV27 with TRBJ1-4, with TRBD1 identical over 7 bases. Losses at the gene ends were 2 bases for V and 7 bases for J; bases not matched to a gene: 1. CDR1 is MNHEY, CDR2 SMNVEV, per germline (reference sequence). The CDR3 runs 13 residues.